This TCR beta chain derives from a study of lymphopenia after photon versus proton radiotherapy. Findings and caveats of the study: Under photons, naive T cells and diversity fell while effector/memory populations rose.

Regarding this clone: The antigen remains unidentified.

The protocol was immunoSEQ multiplex PCR, while the TCRdb copy is restricted to in-frame clones and leaves out a portion. This sample carries some 25,000 clones, about 85% of them seen once, and the ten largest clones take 5.2%. Source: peripheral blood, taken from a patient treated with photon-based radiotherapy. This TCR was recovered from a man aged 30 to 39 with gastric cancer.

CDR3 DNA sequence: TGTGCCAGCAGCTCCCTTAGCGGGATGTCCTACGAGCAGTACTTC. Translated, it gives CASSSLSGMSYEQYF. V gene TRBV6-1 combines with J gene TRBJ2-7; 8 bases line up with TRBD2. The germline gives CDR1 MNHNS, CDR2 SASEGT. This CDR3 is built from 15 residues. With 6 bases clipped from V and 1 base from J, the junction kept 8 bases outside the gene matches.